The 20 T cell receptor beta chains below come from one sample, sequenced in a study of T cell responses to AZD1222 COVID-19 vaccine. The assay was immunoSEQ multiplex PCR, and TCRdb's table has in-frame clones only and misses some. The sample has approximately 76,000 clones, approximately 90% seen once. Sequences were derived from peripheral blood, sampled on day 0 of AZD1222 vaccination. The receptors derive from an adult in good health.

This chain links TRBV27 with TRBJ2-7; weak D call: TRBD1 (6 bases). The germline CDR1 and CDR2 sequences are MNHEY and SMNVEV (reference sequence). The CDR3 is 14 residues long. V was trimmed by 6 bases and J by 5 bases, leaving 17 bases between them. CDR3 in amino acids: CASSLGQGRHEQYF. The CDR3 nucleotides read TGTGCCAGCAGCCTTGGGCAGGGGCGCCACGAGCAGTACTTC.

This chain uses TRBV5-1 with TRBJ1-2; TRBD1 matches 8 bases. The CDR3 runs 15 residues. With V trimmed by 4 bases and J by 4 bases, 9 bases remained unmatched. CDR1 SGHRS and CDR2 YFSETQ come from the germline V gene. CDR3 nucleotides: TGCGCCAGCAGCCCTTCAGGGGGCGCGGGCTATGGCTACACCTTC. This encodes CASSPSGGAGYGYTF.

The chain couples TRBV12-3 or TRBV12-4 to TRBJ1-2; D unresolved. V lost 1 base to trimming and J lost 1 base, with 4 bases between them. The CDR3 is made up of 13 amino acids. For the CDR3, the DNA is TGTGCCAGCAGTTTAGTCCGTAACTATGGCTACACCTTC. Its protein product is CASSLVRNYGYTF.

CDR3 in DNA: TGTGCCAGCAGTTTCTTTCCACAGGCGAGGACCTACGAGCAGTACTTC. It specifies CASSFFPQARTYEQYF. This sequence joins TRBV28 and TRBJ2-7; D might be TRBD1 (5 bases). Germline lookup yields CDR1 MDHEN and CDR2 SYDVKM. This CDR3 region has 16 residues. The ends were cut back, 3 bases at V and 2 bases at J, with 17 bases in the middle. Full variable domain (outside the CDR3, taken from reference TRBV28 and TRBJ2-7): DVKVTQSSRYLVKRTGEKVFLECVQDMDHENMFWYRQDPGLGLRLIYFSYDVKMKEKGDIPEGYSVSREKKERFSLILESASTNQTSMYLCASSFFPQARTYEQYFGPGTRLTVT.

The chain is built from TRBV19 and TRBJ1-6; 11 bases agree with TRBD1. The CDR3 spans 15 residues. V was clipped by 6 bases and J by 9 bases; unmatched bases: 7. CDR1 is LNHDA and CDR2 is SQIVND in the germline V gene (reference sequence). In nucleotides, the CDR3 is TGTGCCAGTAGAAGAGGACAGGGGGCAGGTTCACCCCTCCACTTT. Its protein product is CASRRGQGAGSPLHF.

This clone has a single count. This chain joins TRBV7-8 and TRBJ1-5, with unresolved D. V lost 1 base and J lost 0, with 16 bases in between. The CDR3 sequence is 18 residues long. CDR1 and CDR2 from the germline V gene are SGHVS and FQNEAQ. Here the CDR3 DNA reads TGTGCCAGCAGCTTAGGGCGTTCGATGGCTGGTAGCAATCAGCCCCAGCATTTT. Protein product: CASSLGRSMAGSNQPQHF.

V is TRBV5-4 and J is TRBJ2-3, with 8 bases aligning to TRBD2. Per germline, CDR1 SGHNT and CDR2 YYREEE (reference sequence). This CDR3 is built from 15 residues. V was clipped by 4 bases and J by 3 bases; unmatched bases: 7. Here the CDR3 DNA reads TGTGCCAGCAGCCCCGGGGGGGCCGGAACAGATACGCAGTATTTT. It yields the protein CASSPGGAGTDTQYF.

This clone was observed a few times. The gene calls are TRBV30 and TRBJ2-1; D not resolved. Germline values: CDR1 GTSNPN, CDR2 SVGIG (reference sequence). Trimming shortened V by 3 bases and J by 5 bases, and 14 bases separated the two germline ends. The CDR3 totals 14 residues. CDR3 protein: CAWRTGPRNNEQFF. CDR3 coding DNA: TGTGCCTGGAGGACGGGCCCAAGAAACAATGAGCAGTTCTTC.

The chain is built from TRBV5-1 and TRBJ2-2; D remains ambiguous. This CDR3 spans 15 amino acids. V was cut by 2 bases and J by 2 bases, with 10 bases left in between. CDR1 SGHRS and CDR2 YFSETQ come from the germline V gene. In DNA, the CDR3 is TGCGCCAGCAGCTTTGGTCAGACTAACACCGGGGAGCTGTTTTTT. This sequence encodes CASSFGQTNTGELFF.

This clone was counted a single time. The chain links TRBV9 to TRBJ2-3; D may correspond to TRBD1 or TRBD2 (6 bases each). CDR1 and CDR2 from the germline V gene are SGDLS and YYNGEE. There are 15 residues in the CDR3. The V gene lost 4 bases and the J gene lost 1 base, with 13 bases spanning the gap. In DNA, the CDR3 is TGTGCCAGCAGCCAAGGGGGGCGACGCACAGATACGCAGTATTTT. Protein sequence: CASSQGGRRTDTQYF.

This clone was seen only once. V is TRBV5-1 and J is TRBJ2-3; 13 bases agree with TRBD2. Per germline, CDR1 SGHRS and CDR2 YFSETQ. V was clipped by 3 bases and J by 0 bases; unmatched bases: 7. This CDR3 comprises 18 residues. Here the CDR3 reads CASSSNRLAGGSTDTQYF. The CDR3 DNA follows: TGCGCCAGCAGCTCTAATCGACTAGCGGGGGGCAGCACAGATACGCAGTATTTT.

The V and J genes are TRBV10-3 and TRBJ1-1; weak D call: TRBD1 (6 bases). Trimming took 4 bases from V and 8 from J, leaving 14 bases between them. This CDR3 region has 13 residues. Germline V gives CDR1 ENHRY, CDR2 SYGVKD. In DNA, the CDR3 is TGTGCCATCAGTGGGAACCCGGGACAAGAAGCTTTCTTT. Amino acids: CAISGNPGQEAFF.

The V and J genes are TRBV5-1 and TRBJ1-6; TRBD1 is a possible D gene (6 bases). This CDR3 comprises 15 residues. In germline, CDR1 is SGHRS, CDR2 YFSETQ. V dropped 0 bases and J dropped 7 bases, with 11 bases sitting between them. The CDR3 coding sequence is TGCGCCAGCAGCTTGGTTCACAGGGACAATTCACCCCTCCACTTT. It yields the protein CASSLVHRDNSPLHF.

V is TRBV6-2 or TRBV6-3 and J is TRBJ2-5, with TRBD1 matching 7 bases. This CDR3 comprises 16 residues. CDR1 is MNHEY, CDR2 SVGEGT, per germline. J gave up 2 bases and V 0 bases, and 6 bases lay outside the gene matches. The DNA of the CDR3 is TGTGCCAGCAGTTACTCGAGGGAGACAGGGCAAGAGACCCAGTACTTC. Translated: CASSYSRETGQETQYF.

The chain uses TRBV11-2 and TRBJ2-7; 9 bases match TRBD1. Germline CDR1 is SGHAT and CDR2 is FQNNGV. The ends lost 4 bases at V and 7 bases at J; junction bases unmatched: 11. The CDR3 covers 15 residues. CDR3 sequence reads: CASSWGTGSLGEQYF. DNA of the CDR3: TGTGCCAGCAGCTGGGGGACAGGGAGCCTGGGAGAGCAGTACTTC.

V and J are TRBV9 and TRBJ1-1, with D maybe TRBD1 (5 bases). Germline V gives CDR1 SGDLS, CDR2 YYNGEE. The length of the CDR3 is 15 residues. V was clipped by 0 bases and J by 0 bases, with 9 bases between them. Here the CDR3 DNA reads TGTGCCAGCAGCGTAGATCGGGGCTTGAACACTGAAGCTTTCTTT. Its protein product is CASSVDRGLNTEAFF.

CDR3 in DNA: TGTGCCAGCAGTGAGCGATGGGACTCACGTTCGGGGTCCCAGTACTTC. This sequence encodes CASSERWDSRSGSQYF. This chain connects TRBV2 to TRBJ2-5; perhaps TRBD2 as D (6 bases). Trimming left V 3 bases short and J 9 bases short, with 23 bases between. Looked up from germline, CDR1 is SNHLY and CDR2 is FYNNEI. The CDR3 is made up of 16 amino acids.

CDR3 sequence: CASSPGTYEQYF. Here the CDR3 DNA reads TGTGCCAGCAGCCCCGGGACCTACGAGCAGTACTTC. This chain joins TRBV7-2 and TRBJ2-7; TRBD2 is a possible D gene (5 bases). Germline V gene sequence: CDR1 SGHTA, CDR2 FQGNSA. This CDR3 has 12 residues. The V end lost 5 bases, the J end lost 2 bases, and 7 bases lay between the germline ends. Full variable domain (rest looked up from reference TRBV7-2 and TRBJ2-7): GAGVSQSPSNKVTEKGKDVELRCDPISGHTALYWYRQSLGQGLEFLIYFQGNSAPDKSGLPSDRFSAERTGGSVSTLTIQRTQQEDSAVYLCASSPGTYEQYFGPGTRLTVT.

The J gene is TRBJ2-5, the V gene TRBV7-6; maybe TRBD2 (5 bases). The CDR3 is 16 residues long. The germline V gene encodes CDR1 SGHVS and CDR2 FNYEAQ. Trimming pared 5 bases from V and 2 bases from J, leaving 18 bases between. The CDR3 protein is CASSLRLSVGQETQYF. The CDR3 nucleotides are TGTGCCAGCAGCCTCCGACTTAGCGTTGGGCAAGAGACCCAGTACTTC.

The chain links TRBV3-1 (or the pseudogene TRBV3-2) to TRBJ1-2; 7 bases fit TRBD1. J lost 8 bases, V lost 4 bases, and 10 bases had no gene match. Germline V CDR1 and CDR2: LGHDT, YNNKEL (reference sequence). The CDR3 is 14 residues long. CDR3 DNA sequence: TGTGCCAGCAGCCCTGATTCGACAGGGAGAGGCTACACCTTC. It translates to CASSPDSTGRGYTF.